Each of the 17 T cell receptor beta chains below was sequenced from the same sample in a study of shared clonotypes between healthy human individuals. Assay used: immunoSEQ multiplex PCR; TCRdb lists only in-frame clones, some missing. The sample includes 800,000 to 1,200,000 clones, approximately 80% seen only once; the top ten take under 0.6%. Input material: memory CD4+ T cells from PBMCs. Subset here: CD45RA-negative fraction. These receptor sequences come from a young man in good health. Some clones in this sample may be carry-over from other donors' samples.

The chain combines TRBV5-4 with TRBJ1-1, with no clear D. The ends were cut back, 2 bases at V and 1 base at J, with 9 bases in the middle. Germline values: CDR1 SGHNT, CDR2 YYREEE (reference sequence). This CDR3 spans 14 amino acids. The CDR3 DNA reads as TGTGCCAGCAGCTTTACACACGCGAACACTGAAGCTTTCTTT. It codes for CASSFTHANTEAFF.

CDR3 nucleotide sequence: TGTGCCAGCAGTCCCACAGGGTGGGAGTATGGCTACACCTTC. This codes for CASSPTGWEYGYTF. The chain uses TRBV27 and TRBJ1-2, with D perhaps matching TRBD1 (6 bases). The germline V gene has CDR1 MNHEY and CDR2 SMNVEV (reference sequence). V was trimmed by 5 bases and J by 5 bases, leaving 15 bases between them. The CDR3 is 14 amino acids.

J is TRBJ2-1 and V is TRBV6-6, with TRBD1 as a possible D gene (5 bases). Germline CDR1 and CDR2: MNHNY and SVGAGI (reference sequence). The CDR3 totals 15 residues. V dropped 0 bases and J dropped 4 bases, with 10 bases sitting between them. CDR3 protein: CASSYSRGAYNEQFF. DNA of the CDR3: TGTGCCAGCAGTTACTCAAGGGGTGCGTACAATGAGCAGTTCTTC.

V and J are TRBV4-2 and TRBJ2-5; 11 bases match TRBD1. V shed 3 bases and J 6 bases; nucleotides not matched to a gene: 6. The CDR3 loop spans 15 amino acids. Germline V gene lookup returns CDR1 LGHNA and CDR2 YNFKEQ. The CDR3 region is CASSHAGQGAKTQYF. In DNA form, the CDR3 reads TGTGCCAGCAGCCACGCCGGACAGGGGGCGAAGACCCAGTACTTC.

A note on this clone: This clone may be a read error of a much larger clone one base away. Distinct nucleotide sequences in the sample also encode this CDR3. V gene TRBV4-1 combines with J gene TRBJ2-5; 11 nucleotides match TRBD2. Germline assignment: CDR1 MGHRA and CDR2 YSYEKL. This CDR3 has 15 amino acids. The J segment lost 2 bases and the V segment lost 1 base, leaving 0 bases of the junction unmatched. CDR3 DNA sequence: TGCGCCAGCAGCCAAGGGACTAGCGGGCAAGAGACCCAGTACTTC. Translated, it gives CASSQGTSGQETQYF.

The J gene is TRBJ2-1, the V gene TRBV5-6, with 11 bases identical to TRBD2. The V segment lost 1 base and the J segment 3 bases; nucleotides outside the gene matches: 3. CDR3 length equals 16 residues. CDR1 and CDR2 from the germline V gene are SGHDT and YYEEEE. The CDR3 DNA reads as TGTGCCAGCAGCTTGACTAGCGGGAGAATCTACAATGAGCAGTTCTTC. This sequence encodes CASSLTSGRIYNEQFF.

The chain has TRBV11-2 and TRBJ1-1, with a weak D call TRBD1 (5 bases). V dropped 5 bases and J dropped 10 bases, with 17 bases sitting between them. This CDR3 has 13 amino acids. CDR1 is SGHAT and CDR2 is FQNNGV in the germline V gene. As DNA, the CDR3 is TGTGCCAGCAGCCCCAGCCGGGGGAGGTCAGCTTTCTTT. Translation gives CASSPSRGRSAFF.

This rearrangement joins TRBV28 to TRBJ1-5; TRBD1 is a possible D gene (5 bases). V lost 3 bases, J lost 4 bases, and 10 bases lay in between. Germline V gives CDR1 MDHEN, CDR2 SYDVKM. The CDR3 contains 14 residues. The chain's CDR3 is CASSFRSGNQPQHF. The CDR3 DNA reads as TGTGCCAGCAGTTTTAGGTCAGGGAATCAGCCCCAGCATTTT.

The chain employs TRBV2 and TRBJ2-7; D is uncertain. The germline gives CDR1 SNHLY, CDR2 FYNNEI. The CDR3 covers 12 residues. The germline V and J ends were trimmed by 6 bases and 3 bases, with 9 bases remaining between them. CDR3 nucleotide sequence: TGTGCCAGCAGGGCGGTCGGCTACGAGCAGTACTTC. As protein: CASRAVGYEQYF.

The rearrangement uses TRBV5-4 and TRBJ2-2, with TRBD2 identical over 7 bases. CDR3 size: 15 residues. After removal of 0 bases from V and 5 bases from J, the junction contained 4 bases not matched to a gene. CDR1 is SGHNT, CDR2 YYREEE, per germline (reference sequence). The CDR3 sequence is CASSLGGSKTGELFF. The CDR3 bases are TGTGCCAGCAGCTTGGGCGGGAGTAAAACCGGGGAGCTGTTTTTT.

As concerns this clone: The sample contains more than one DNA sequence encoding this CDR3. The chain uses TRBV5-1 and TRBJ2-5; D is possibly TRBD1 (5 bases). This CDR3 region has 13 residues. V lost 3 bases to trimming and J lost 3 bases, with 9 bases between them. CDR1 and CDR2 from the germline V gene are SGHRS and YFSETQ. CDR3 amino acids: CASSWQGEETQYF. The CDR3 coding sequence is TGCGCCAGCAGCTGGCAAGGGGAAGAGACCCAGTACTTC.

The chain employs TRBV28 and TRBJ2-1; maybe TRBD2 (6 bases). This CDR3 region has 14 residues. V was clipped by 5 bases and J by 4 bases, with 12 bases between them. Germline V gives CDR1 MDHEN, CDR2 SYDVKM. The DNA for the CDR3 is TGTGCCAGCAGTGTGGCGGGAACGTACAATGAGCAGTTCTTC. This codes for CASSVAGTYNEQFF.

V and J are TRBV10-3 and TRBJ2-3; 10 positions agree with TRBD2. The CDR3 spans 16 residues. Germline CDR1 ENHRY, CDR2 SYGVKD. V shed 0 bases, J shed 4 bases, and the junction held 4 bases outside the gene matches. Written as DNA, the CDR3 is TGTGCCATCAGTGAGTCAGGGACTAGCGTGGCAGATACGCAGTATTTT. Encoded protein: CAISESGTSVADTQYF.

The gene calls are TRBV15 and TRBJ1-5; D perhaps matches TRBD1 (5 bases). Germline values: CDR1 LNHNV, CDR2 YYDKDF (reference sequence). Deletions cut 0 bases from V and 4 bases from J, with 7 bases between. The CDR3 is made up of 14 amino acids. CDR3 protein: CATSRDRQNQPQHF. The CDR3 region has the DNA TGTGCCACCAGCAGAGATCGACAGAATCAGCCCCAGCATTTT.

CDR3 coding DNA: TGTGCCAGCAGTGAACCGGGCGGACTCTCCTACGAGCAGTACTTC. This codes for CASSEPGGLSYEQYF. This chain links TRBV25-1 with TRBJ2-7; possibly TRBD2 for D (5 bases). Germline CDR1 reads MGHDK; CDR2 reads SYGVNS. Trimming shortened V by 2 bases and J by 0 bases, and 11 bases separated the two germline ends. This CDR3 has 15 residues.

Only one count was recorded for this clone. CDR3 coding DNA: TGTGCCATCAGTGCGGCTAGCGGGATGTCCACAGATACGCAGTATTTT. The encoded protein is CAISAASGMSTDTQYF. The chain uses TRBV10-3 and TRBJ2-3; the match to TRBD2 covers 9 bases. Germline CDR1 is ENHRY and CDR2 is SYGVKD. V trimming: 4 bases; J trimming: 2 bases; junction bases outside the gene matches: 7. CDR3 length: 16 residues.

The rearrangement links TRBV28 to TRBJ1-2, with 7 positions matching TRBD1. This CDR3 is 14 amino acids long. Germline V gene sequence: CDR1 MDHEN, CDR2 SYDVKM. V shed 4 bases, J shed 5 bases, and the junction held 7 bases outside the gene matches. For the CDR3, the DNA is TGTGCCAGCAGTTCAAACCCGGGACAGTATGGCTACACCTTC. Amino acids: CASSSNPGQYGYTF.